This T cell receptor (beta chain) was sequenced during a study of T cell changes during pregnancy in multiple sclerosis. Data came from immunoSEQ multiplex PCR; TCRdb stores just in-frame clones and leaves some out. The sample records tens of thousands of clones, about 91% being singletons. Germline CDR1 and CDR2: GTSNPN and SVGIG (reference sequence). This CDR3 has 11 residues. V gave up 5 bases and J gave up 3 bases, with 5 bases separating them. The sample in question was peripheral blood, obtained after pregnancy. This clonotype was obtained from a female donor in good health, enrolled as a control in a pregnancy study. The chain uses TRBV30 and TRBJ2-1; D gene uncertain. The DNA for the CDR3 is TGTGCCTGGCACGGCTACAATGAGCAGTTCTTC. Protein product: CAWHGYNEQFF. The variable domain in full, completed from reference TRBV30 and TRBJ2-1, reads SQTIHQWPATLVQPVGSPLSLECTVEGTSNPNLYWYRQAAGRGLQLLFYSVGIGQISSEVPQNLSASRPQDRQFILSSKKLLLSDSGFYLCAWHGYNEQFFGPGTRLTVL.